The 18 T cell receptor beta chains in this list originate from one sample, sequenced in a study of T cell responses to AZD1222 COVID-19 vaccine. Libraries were prepared by immunoSEQ multiplex PCR; TCRdb keeps only in-frame clonotypes and omits some of them. The sample has over 110,000 clones; around nine tenths are singletons. Sequenced here: peripheral blood, sampled on day 0 of AZD1222 vaccination. The receptor set was obtained from an adult in good health.

This chain uses TRBV18 with TRBJ1-2, with a weak D call TRBD1 (5 bases). The CDR3 has 15 residues. The germline V gene has CDR1 KGHSH and CDR2 LQKENI. V lost 3 bases to trimming and J lost 4 bases, with 15 bases between them. CDR3 bases: TGTGCCAGCTCACCGGAGGAGGCGGGGGGCTATGGCTACACCTTC. Protein: CASSPEEAGGYGYTF.

The CDR3, as DNA: TGCGCCAGCAGCCAAGTTGGGCAGGGGCTCACCGGGGAGCTGTTTTTT. Translating gives CASSQVGQGLTGELFF. V usage is TRBV4-1 and J usage is TRBJ2-2, with D tentatively TRBD1 (6 bases). The CDR3 loop spans 16 amino acids. V dropped 1 base and J dropped 4 bases, with 13 bases sitting between them. Germline V gene lookup returns CDR1 MGHRA and CDR2 YSYEKL.

The J gene is TRBJ1-4, the V gene TRBV2, with D perhaps TRBD1 (5 bases). This CDR3 contains 14 residues. Germline lookup yields CDR1 SNHLY and CDR2 FYNNEI. Deletions cut 3 bases from V and 4 bases from J, with 9 bases between. CDR3 sequence reads: CASSEGGLNEKLFF. CDR3 nucleotides: TGTGCCAGCAGTGAGGGGGGACTTAATGAAAAACTGTTTTTT. The full variable domain, rest sourced from reference TRBV2 and TRBJ1-4, is EPEVTQTPSHQVTQMGQEVILRCVPISNHLYFYWYRQILGQKVEFLVSFYNNEISEKSEIFDDQFSVERPDGSNFTLKIRSTKLEDSAMYFCASSEGGLNEKLFFGSGTQLSVL.

The rearrangement uses TRBV19 and TRBJ2-7; 8 nucleotides agree with TRBD2. The CDR3 spans 15 residues. V was clipped by 5 bases and J by 4 bases; unmatched bases: 10. In germline, CDR1 is LNHDA, CDR2 SQIVND (reference sequence). Here the CDR3 reads CASSAGLAQTYEQYF. DNA for the CDR3: TGTGCCAGTAGTGCAGGACTAGCCCAAACGTACGAGCAGTACTTC.

The genes are TRBV28 and TRBJ1-1; D unresolved. Trimming shortened V by 10 bases and J by 6 bases, and 21 bases separated the two germline ends. The CDR3 totals 14 residues. Germline-derived CDR1 and CDR2 are MDHEN and SYDVKM. The CDR3 DNA reads TGTGCCACCGTCGAACCCAAGAGGATGTCTGAAGCTTTCTTT. Its protein product is CATVEPKRMSEAFF.

This clone has more than one count but fewer than ten. V gene TRBV3-1 (or the pseudogene TRBV3-2) combines with J gene TRBJ2-7; D is possibly TRBD1 or TRBD2 (5 bases each). Trimming removed 4 bases at V and 0 bases at J, with 16 bases between. Germline V gene lookup returns CDR1 LGHDT and CDR2 YNNKEL (reference sequence). This CDR3 is built from 16 residues. CDR3: CASSRGTGPPSYEQYF. The CDR3 nucleotides read TGTGCCAGCAGCCGAGGGACGGGGCCACCCTCCTACGAGCAGTACTTC.

The rearrangement uses TRBV21-1 and TRBJ2-4. TRBV21-1 is described as a pseudogene. The CDR3 is 18 amino acids. CDR3 nucleotide sequence: TGTGCCAGCACTTCCCATCATTCGGCAGAACTCCGAAAAAACATTCAGTACTTC. It is translated as CASTSHHSAELRKNIQYF.

The chain employs TRBV5-1 and TRBJ2-3, with 11 bases aligning to TRBD2. Unmatched junction bases numbered 10, after V lost 5 bases and J lost 2 bases. This CDR3 spans 17 amino acids. Germline loops: CDR1 SGHRS, CDR2 YFSETQ. The CDR3 DNA reads as TGCGCCAGCAGATTATCCTTGGGACTAGCGGACACAGATACGCAGTATTTT. Protein product: CASRLSLGLADTDTQYF.

V usage is TRBV23-1 and J usage is TRBJ2-7, with TRBD1 matching over 8 bases. TRBV23-1 is an ORF for which the function is uncertain. V was clipped by 4 bases and J by 0 bases; unmatched bases: 8. The CDR3 runs to 16 residues. The DNA for the CDR3 is TGCGCCAGCAGTCTGGACAGGGAGTCGAGCTCCTACGAGCAGTACTTC. Protein: CASSLDRESSSYEQYF.

The V gene is TRBV3-1 (or the pseudogene TRBV3-2), the J gene TRBJ2-7; 8 nucleotides line up with TRBD2. The CDR3 extends over 13 amino acids. The germline V gene encodes CDR1 LGHDT and CDR2 YNNKEL (reference sequence). After removal of 1 base from V and 7 bases from J, the junction contained 3 bases not matched to a gene. This CDR3 is CASSQVGTSEQYF. The CDR3 DNA reads TGTGCCAGCAGCCAAGTGGGGACTAGTGAGCAGTACTTC.

CDR3 bases: TGTGCCAGCTCCCTCACGACAGCCCTTAAGAACACCGGGGAGCTGTTTTTT. Translation gives CASSLTTALKNTGELFF. V is TRBV18 and J is TRBJ2-2, with a tentative D call TRBD1 (5 bases). Germline loops: CDR1 KGHSH, CDR2 LQKENI. With 6 bases removed from V and 1 base from J, the gap between germline ends came to 18 bases. CDR3 size: 17 residues. The variable domain in full, with the rest retrieved from reference TRBV18 and TRBJ2-2, is NAGVMQNPRHLVRRRGQEARLRCSPMKGHSHVYWYRQLPEEGLKFMVYLQKENIIDESGMPKERFSAEFPKEGPSILRIQQVVRGDSAAYFCASSLTTALKNTGELFFGEGSRLTVL.

The rearrangement uses TRBV14 and TRBJ2-3, with D tentatively TRBD1 (6 bases). This CDR3 spans 17 amino acids. V lost 4 bases and J 1 base, leaving 18 bases between the germline ends. Looked up from germline, CDR1 is SGHDN and CDR2 is FVKESK. CDR3 region: CASSLLTGPRGTDTQYF. CDR3 in DNA: TGTGCCAGCAGCCTTTTGACAGGCCCTAGAGGCACAGATACGCAGTATTTT.

The chain uses TRBV9 and TRBJ2-2; D assignment may be TRBD1 or TRBD2 (5 bases each). The germline gives CDR1 SGDLS, CDR2 YYNGEE. The CDR3 covers 16 residues. The V and J ends lost 6 bases and 1 base respectively, with 16 bases between them. The CDR3 loop reads CASIRGPFGNTGELFF. CDR3 DNA: TGTGCCAGCATCCGGGGACCTTTTGGGAACACCGGGGAGCTGTTTTTT.

This chain connects TRBV11-2 to TRBJ2-1, with TRBD1 identical over 9 bases. There are 15 residues in the CDR3. Trimming cost V 0 bases and J 3 bases; bases outside gene matches: 0. From germline, CDR1 is SGHAT and CDR2 FQNNGV. CDR3 in amino acids: CASSLEGQGYNEQFF. The CDR3 DNA sequence: TGTGCCAGCAGCTTAGAGGGACAGGGCTACAATGAGCAGTTCTTC.

This chain links TRBV14 with TRBJ2-7, with TRBD1 matching 8 bases. CDR1 and CDR2 from the germline V gene are SGHDN and FVKESK. The CDR3 loop spans 15 amino acids. After removal of 5 bases from V and 5 bases from J, the junction contained 11 bases not matched to a gene. The CDR3 sequence is CASSYRTGILHEQYF. The CDR3 nucleotides are TGTGCCAGCAGCTACCGGACAGGGATCCTGCACGAGCAGTACTTC.

This clone came up once. This chain connects TRBV4-3 to TRBJ1-1; D may be TRBD1 (5 bases). The CDR3 extends over 14 amino acids. Per germline, CDR1 LGHNA and CDR2 YSLEER. Trimming removed 0 bases at V and 5 bases at J, with 10 bases between. CDR3 loop: CASSQDNPGTEAFF. The CDR3 nucleotides read TGCGCCAGCAGCCAAGATAATCCAGGGACTGAAGCTTTCTTT.

The chain combines TRBV19 with TRBJ2-7, with TRBD1 matching 8 bases. V shed 9 bases and J 3 bases; nucleotides not matched to a gene: 4. The CDR3 runs 12 residues. Germline-derived CDR1 and CDR2 are LNHDA and SQIVND (reference sequence). CDR3 coding DNA: TGTGCCAGCGGGACAGGCCACTACGAGCAGTACTTC. Its protein is CASGTGHYEQYF.

The chain carries TRBV6-6 and TRBJ2-7, with TRBD2 as a possible D gene (5 bases). CDR1 and CDR2 (germline): MNHNY, SVGAGI (reference sequence). V was trimmed by 5 bases and J by 0 bases, leaving 11 bases between them. The CDR3 totals 14 residues. DNA of the CDR3: TGTGCCAGCAGTGGACTCATGAGCTCCTACGAGCAGTACTTC. It specifies CASSGLMSSYEQYF.